This T cell receptor beta chain was found in a study of T cell responses to AZD1222 COVID-19 vaccine. The study's findings and limits: Within unmutated variant regions lay the reported targets of nearly half of spike-specific TCRs. At baseline, just five to seven AZD1222 recipients tested seropositive. Repertoires in all cases were sampled only once the peak T cell response had passed.

V was clipped by 6 bases and J by 8 bases, with 8 bases between them. The CDR3 contains 12 residues. Germline V gene sequence: CDR1 MGHRA, CDR2 YSYEKL. As for this clone: Antigen unknown.

The protocol was immunoSEQ multiplex PCR, while the TCRdb copy is restricted to in-frame clones and leaves out a portion. The table shows some 200,000 clones, with about 93% occurring only once. This specimen was peripheral blood, taken on day 0 of MenACWY control vaccination. This clonotype originated in an adult in good health. The V and J genes are TRBV4-1 and TRBJ1-6; TRBD1 is a possible D gene (6 bases). Written as DNA, the CDR3 is TGCGCCAGCAGGAGGGGGGATTCACCCCTCCACTTT. It encodes CASRRGDSPLHF.